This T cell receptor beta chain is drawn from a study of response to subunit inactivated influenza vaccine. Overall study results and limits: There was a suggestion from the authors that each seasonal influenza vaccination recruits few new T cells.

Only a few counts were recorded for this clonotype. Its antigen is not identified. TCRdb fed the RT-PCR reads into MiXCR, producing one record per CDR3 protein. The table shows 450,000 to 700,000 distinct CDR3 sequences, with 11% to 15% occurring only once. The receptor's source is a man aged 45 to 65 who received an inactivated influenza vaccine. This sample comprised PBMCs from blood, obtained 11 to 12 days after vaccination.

In nucleotides, the CDR3 is TGTGCCAGCGGGACAACGAACACCGGGGAGCTGTTTTTT. It codes for CASGTTNTGELFF. V gene TRBV11-3 combines with J gene TRBJ2-2; maybe TRBD1 (6 bases). Germline V CDR1 and CDR2: SGHNT, YENEEA. This CDR3 region has 13 residues. Deletions cut 8 bases from V and 0 bases from J, with 7 bases between.